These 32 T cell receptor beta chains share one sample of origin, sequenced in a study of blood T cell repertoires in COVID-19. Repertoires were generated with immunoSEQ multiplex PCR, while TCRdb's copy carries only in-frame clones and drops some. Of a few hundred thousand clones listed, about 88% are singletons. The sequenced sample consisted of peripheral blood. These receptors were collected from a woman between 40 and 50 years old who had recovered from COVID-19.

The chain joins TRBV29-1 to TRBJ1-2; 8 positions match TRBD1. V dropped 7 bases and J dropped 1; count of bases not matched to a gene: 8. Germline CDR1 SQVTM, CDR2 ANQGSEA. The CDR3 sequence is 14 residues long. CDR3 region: CSALGQGRNYGYTF. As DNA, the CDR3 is TGCAGCGCTCTAGGACAGGGTCGTAACTATGGCTACACCTTC.

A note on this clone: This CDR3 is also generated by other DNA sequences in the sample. The CDR3 reads CASSPPGSTDTQYF. CDR3 DNA: TGTGCCAGCTCACCACCCGGTAGCACAGATACGCAGTATTTT. The chain employs TRBV18 and TRBJ2-3; D uncertain. This CDR3 is 14 amino acids long. Germline CDR1 reads KGHSH; CDR2 reads LQKENI. Trimming removed 0 bases from V and 0 bases from J, with 4 bases in between.

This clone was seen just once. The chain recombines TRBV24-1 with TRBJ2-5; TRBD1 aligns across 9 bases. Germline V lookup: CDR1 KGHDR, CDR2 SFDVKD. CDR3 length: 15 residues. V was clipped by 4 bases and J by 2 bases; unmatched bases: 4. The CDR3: CATSDAGTGQETQYF. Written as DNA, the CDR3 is TGTGCCACCAGTGACGCCGGGACAGGGCAAGAGACCCAGTACTTC.

The CDR3 sequence: CASSQENRAKYNEQFF. The CDR3 DNA is TGTGCCAGCAGCCAAGAAAACAGGGCGAAATACAATGAGCAGTTCTTC. The chain carries TRBV3-1 (or the pseudogene TRBV3-2) and TRBJ2-1; D is perhaps TRBD1 (6 bases). Germline V lookup: CDR1 LGHDT, CDR2 YNNKEL (reference sequence). Trimming stripped 0 bases from V and 4 bases from J, with 13 bases between. The CDR3 is 16 residues long.

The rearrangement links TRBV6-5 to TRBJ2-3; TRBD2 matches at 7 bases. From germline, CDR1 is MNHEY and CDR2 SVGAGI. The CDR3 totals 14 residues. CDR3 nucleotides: TGTGCATCAGGGAGGGCGGGATTTACAGATACGCAGTATTTT. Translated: CASGRAGFTDTQYF.

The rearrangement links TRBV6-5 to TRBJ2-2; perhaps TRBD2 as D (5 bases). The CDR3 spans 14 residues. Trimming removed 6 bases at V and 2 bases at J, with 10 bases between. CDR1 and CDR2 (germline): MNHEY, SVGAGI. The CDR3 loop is CASRAARNTGELFF. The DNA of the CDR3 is TGTGCCAGCAGAGCGGCAAGAAACACCGGGGAGCTGTTTTTT.

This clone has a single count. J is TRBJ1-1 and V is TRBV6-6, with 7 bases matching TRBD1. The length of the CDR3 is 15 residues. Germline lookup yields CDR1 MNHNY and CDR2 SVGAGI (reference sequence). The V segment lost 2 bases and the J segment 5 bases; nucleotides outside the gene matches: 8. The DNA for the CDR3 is TGTGCCAGCAGTTACCTGGAGGGGGCGCGGACTGAAGCTTTCTTT. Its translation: CASSYLEGARTEAFF.

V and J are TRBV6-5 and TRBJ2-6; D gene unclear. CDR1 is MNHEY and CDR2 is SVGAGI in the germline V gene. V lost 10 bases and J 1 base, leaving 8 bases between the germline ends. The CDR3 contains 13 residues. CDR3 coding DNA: TGTGCCATCGGAGCTTCTGGGGCCAACGTCCTGACTTTC. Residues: CAIGASGANVLTF.

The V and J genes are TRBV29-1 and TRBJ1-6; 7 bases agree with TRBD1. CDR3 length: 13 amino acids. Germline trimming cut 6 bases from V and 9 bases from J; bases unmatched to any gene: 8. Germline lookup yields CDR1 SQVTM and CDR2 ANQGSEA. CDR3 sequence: CSVRQGGISPLHF. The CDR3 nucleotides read TGCAGCGTAAGACAGGGAGGCATTTCACCCCTCCACTTT. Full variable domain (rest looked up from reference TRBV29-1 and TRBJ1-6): SAVISQKPSRDICQRGTSLTIQCQVDSQVTMMFWYRQQPGQSLTLIATANQGSEATYESGFVIDKFPISRPNLTFSTLTVSNMSPEDSSIYLCSVRQGGISPLHFGNGTRLTVT.

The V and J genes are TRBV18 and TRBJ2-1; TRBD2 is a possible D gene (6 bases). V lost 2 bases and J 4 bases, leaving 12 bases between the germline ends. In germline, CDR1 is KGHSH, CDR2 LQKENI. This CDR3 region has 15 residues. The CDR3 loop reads CASSPGLAEYNEQFF. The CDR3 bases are TGTGCCAGCTCACCAGGGTTAGCGGAATACAATGAGCAGTTCTTC.

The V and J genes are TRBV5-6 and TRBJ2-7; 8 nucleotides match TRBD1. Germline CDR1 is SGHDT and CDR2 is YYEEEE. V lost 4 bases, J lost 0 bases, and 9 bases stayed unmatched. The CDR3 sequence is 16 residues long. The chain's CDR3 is CASSRTRGRASYEQYF. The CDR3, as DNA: TGTGCCAGCAGCCGAACCAGGGGGCGCGCCTCCTACGAGCAGTACTTC.

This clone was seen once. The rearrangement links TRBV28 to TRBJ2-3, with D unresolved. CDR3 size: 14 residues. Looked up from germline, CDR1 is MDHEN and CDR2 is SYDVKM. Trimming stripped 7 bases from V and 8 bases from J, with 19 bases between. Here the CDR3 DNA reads TGTGCCAGCATCGGTCCTCCATATTCGCGTACGCAGTATTTT. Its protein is CASIGPPYSRTQYF.

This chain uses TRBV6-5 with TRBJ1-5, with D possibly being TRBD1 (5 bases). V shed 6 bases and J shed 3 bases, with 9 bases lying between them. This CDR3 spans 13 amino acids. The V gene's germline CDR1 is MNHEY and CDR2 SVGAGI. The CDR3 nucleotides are TGTGCCAGCAGAAGGGGCCCCAATCAGCCCCAGCATTTT. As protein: CASRRGPNQPQHF.

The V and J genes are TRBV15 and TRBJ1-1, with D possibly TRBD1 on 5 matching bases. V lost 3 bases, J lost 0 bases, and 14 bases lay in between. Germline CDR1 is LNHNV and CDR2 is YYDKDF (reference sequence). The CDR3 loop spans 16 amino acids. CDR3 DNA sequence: TGTGCCACCAGCAGGTCCGCCGGGGACTTGAACACTGAAGCTTTCTTT. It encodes CATSRSAGDLNTEAFF.

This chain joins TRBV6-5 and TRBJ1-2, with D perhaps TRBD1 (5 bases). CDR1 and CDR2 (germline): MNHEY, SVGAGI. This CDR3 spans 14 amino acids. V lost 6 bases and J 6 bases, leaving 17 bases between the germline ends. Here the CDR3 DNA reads TGTGCCAGCAGACTCCTCCGGGAGGGGAATGGCTACACCTTC. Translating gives CASRLLREGNGYTF.

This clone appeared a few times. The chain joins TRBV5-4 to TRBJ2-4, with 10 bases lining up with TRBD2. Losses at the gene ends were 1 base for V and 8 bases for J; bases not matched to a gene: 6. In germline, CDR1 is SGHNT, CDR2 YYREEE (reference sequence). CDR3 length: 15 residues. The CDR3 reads CASSLTSGNTHIQYF. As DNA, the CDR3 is TGTGCCAGCAGCTTGACTAGCGGGAACACTCACATTCAGTACTTC.

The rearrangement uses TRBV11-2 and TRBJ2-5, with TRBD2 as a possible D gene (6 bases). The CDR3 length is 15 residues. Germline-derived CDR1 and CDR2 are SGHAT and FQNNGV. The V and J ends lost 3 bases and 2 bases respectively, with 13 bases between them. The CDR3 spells CASSFELAVQETQYF. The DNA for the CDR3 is TGTGCCAGCAGCTTCGAACTAGCCGTTCAAGAGACCCAGTACTTC.

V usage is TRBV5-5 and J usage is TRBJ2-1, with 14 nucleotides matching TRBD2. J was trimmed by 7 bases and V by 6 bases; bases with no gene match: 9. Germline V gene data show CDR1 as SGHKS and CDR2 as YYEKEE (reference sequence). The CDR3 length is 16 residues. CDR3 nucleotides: TGTGCCAGCACTGTAGCCGGGACTAGCGGGGGTAATGAGCAGTTCTTC. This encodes CASTVAGTSGGNEQFF.

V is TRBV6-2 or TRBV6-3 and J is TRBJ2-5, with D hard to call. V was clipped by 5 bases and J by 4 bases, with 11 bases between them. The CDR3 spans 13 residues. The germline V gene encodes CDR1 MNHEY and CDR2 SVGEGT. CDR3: CASSNAVRETQYF. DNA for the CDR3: TGTGCCAGCAGTAACGCGGTCCGAGAGACCCAGTACTTC.

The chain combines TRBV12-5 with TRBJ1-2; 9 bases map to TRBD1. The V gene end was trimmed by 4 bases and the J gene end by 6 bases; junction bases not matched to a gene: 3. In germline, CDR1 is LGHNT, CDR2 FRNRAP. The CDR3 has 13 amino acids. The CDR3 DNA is TGTGCTAGTGGTTCAGGGACAGGGCATGGCTACACCTTC. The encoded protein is CASGSGTGHGYTF.

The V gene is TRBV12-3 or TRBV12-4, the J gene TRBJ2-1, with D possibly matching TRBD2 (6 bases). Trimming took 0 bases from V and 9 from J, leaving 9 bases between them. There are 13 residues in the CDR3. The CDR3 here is CASSLASGGEQFF. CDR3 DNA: TGTGCCAGCAGTTTAGCTAGCGGCGGTGAGCAGTTCTTC.

The CDR3 coding sequence is TGTGCCAGCAGTGAAGCTAGCCTAGCAACAGATACGCAGTATTTT. Encoded protein: CASSEASLATDTQYF. This rearrangement joins TRBV6-1 to TRBJ2-3, with D possibly TRBD2 on 5 matching bases. The CDR3 contains 15 residues. Trimming removed 0 bases from V and 3 bases from J, with 10 bases in between. The V gene's germline CDR1 is MNHNS and CDR2 SASEGT.

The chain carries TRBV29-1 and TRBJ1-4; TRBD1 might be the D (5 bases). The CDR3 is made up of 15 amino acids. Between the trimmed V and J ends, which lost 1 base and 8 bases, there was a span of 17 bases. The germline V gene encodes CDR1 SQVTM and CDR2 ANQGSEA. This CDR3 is CSVEGGGGLREKLFF. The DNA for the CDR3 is TGCAGCGTTGAAGGTGGCGGGGGTTTGCGGGAAAAACTGTTTTTT.

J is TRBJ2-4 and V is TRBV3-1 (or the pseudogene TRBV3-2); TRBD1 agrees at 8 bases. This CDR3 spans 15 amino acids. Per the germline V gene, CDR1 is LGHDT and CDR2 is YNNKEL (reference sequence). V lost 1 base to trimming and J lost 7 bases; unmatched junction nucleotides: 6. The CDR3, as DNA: TGTGCCAGCAGCCAAGGGGACAGGTTCCTCAACATTCAGTACTTC. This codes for CASSQGDRFLNIQYF.

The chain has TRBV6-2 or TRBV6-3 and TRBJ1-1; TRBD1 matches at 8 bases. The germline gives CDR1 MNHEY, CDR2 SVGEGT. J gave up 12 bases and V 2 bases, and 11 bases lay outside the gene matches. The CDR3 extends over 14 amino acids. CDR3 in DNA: TGTGCCAGCAGTTACGGTGGGGCAGGGGGCATCTCTTTCTTT. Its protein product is CASSYGGAGGISFF.

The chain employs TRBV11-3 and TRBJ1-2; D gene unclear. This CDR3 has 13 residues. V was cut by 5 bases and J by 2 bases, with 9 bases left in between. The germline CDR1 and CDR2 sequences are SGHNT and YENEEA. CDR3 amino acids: CASSRGNNYGYTF. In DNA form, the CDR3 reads TGTGCCAGCAGCCGAGGGAACAACTATGGCTACACCTTC.

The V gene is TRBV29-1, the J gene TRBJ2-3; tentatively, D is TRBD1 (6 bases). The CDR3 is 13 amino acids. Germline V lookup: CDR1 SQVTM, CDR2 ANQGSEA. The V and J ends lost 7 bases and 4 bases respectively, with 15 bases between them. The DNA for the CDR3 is TGCAGCGCCGGGACATCCCTATCAGATACGCAGTATTTT. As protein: CSAGTSLSDTQYF.

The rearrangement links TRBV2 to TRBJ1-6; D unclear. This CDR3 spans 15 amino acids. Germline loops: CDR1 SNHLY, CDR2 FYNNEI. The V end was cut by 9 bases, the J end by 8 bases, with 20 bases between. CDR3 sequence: CARRKGPGSDSPLHF. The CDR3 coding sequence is TGTGCCAGAAGGAAGGGTCCGGGGTCGGATTCACCCCTCCACTTT. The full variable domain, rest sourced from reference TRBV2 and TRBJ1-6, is EPEVTQTPSHQVTQMGQEVILRCVPISNHLYFYWYRQILGQKVEFLVSFYNNEISEKSEIFDDQFSVERPDGSNFTLKIRSTKLEDSAMYFCARRKGPGSDSPLHFGNGTRLTVT.

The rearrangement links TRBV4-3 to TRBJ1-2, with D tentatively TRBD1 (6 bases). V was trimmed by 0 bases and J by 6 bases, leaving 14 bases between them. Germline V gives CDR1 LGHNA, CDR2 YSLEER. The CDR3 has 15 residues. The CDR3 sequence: CASSQEGRGAHGYTF. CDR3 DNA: TGCGCCAGCAGCCAAGAAGGGCGGGGGGCGCATGGCTACACCTTC.

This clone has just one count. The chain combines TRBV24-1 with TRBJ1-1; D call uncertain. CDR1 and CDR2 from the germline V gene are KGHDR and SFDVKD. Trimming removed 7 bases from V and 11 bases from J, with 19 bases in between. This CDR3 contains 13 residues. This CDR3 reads CATRGPREKEAFF. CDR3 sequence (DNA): TGTGCCACCAGAGGACCCCGGGAAAAGGAGGCTTTCTTT.

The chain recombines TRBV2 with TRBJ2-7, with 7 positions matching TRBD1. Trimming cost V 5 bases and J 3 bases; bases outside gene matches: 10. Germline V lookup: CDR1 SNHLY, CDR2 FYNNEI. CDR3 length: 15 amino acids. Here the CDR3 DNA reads TGTGCCAGCAGTAGACAACCGGGACAGATCTACGAGCAGTACTTC. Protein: CASSRQPGQIYEQYF.

Here the CDR3 reads CASSLRGLATPVASDTQYF. The CDR3, as DNA: TGTGCCAGCAGCTTAAGAGGACTAGCGACTCCGGTGGCTTCAGATACGCAGTATTTT. V gene TRBV5-5 combines with J gene TRBJ2-3; 9 bases are a match to TRBD2. The CDR3 loop spans 19 amino acids. The trim removed 2 bases at V and 4 bases at J, leaving 17 bases unmatched. CDR1 and CDR2 (germline): SGHKS, YYEKEE (reference sequence).